Each of the 23 T cell receptor beta chains below was sequenced from the same sample in a study of T-cell memory formation after mild COVID-19. TCRdb reprocessed the 5' RACE reads with MiXCR, giving one entry per CDR3 protein. The data show around 370,000 distinct CDR3 sequences, around 21% seen once. Sequenced input: PBMCs or a T cell subset sorted from them (not recorded which). The receptors here all came from an adult woman who had mild COVID-19 (a few samples of this study predate the infection). Cell type and time point are not known.

A few counts support this clonotype. The chain joins TRBV7-7 to TRBJ2-1; D may be TRBD1 (6 bases). There are 15 residues in the CDR3. Trimming took off 1 base at V and 8 bases at J, with 15 bases between the two ends. Germline V lookup: CDR1 SSHAT, CDR2 FNYEAQ (reference sequence). The CDR3 nucleotides read TGTGCCAGCAGCTTAGGCAGGGGTTTGGTCGATGAGCAGTTCTTC. Amino acids: CASSLGRGLVDEQFF.

In nucleotides, the CDR3 is TGTGCCACCAGCAGAGATACAGGGGTAGTTACTGAAGCTTTCTTT. Protein: CATSRDTGVVTEAFF. The chain links TRBV15 to TRBJ1-1, with TRBD1 matching over 7 bases. Germline V gene sequence: CDR1 LNHNV, CDR2 YYDKDF (reference sequence). The CDR3 contains 15 residues. V lost 0 bases to trimming and J lost 5 bases; unmatched junction nucleotides: 6. Using reference TRBV15 and TRBJ1-1 for the parts outside the CDR3, the full variable domain is DAMVIQNPRYQVTQFGKPVTLSCSQTLNHNVMYWYQQKSSQAPKLLFHYYDKDFNNEADTPDNFQSRRPNTSFCFLDIRSPGLGDTAMYLCATSRDTGVVTEAFFGQGTRLTVV.

The table lists this clonotype with many counts. The CDR3 sequence: CASSYDGGNTEAFF. DNA of the CDR3: TGCGCCAGCAGCTACGACGGGGGGAACACTGAAGCTTTCTTT. J is TRBJ1-1 and V is TRBV5-1; weak D call: TRBD1 (5 bases). CDR3 size: 14 residues. Trimming took off 3 bases at V and 1 base at J, with 10 bases between the two ends. Germline assignment: CDR1 SGHRS and CDR2 YFSETQ. The full variable domain, completed using reference TRBV5-1 and TRBJ1-1, is KAGVTQTPRYLIKTRGQQVTLSCSPISGHRSVSWYQQTPGQGLQFLFEYFSETQRNKGNFPGRFSGRQFSNSRSEMNVSTLELGDSALYLCASSYDGGNTEAFFGQGTRLTVV.

The chain carries TRBV29-1 and TRBJ2-1; 12 nucleotides match TRBD1. Per the germline V gene, CDR1 is SQVTM and CDR2 is ANQGSEA. The CDR3 covers 15 residues. With V trimmed by 3 bases and J by 7 bases, 7 bases remained unmatched. CDR3 amino acids: CSVEGTGGAWNEQFF. The CDR3 nucleotides read TGCAGCGTTGAGGGGACAGGGGGCGCGTGGAATGAGCAGTTCTTC.

The chain joins TRBV7-8 to TRBJ2-2; 8 bases align to TRBD1. This CDR3 contains 15 residues. Germline CDR1 is SGHVS and CDR2 is FQNEAQ. V lost 5 bases to trimming and J lost 6 bases; unmatched junction nucleotides: 8. The CDR3 DNA reads TGTGCCAGCAGCCGGACAGGGTGGGGTTCCGGGGAGCTGTTTTTT. Amino acid sequence: CASSRTGWGSGELFF.

At least ten counts were recorded for this clonotype. V is TRBV20-1 and J is TRBJ2-2; 8 positions agree with TRBD2. Germline CDR1 DFQATT, CDR2 SNEGSKA (reference sequence). The CDR3 spans 14 residues. J gave up 2 bases and V 2 bases, and 1 base lay outside the gene matches. The CDR3 loop is CSARSGGNTGELFF. The CDR3 DNA is TGCAGTGCTAGAAGCGGGGGAAACACCGGGGAGCTGTTTTTT.

This rearrangement joins TRBV24-1 to TRBJ2-2; 7 bases are a match to TRBD2. With 0 bases clipped from V and 0 bases from J, the junction kept 6 bases outside the gene matches. In germline, CDR1 is KGHDR, CDR2 SFDVKD. The CDR3 is 18 amino acids. In DNA form, the CDR3 reads TGTGCCACCAGTGATTTGGCTAGCGGAGCTGCGAACACCGGGGAGCTGTTTTTT. Residues: CATSDLASGAANTGELFF.

The chain couples TRBV20-1 to TRBJ1-2; tentatively, D is TRBD1 (6 bases). The CDR3 length is 12 residues. The germline CDR1 and CDR2 sequences are DFQATT and SNEGSKA (reference sequence). Trimming stripped 3 bases from V and 6 bases from J, with 11 bases between. For the CDR3, the DNA is TGCAGTGCTAGGAGACAGGTCGATGGCTACACCTTC. Protein: CSARRQVDGYTF.

V is TRBV6-6 and J is TRBJ2-7; D remains ambiguous. Germline V gene sequence: CDR1 MNHNY, CDR2 SVGAGI (reference sequence). CDR3 length equals 12 residues. Trimming removed 7 bases from V and 0 bases from J, with 7 bases in between. In DNA form, the CDR3 reads TGTGCCAGCATCCCCAACTCCTACGAGCAGTACTTC. Its protein is CASIPNSYEQYF.

This chain uses TRBV12-3 or TRBV12-4 with TRBJ2-2, with TRBD1 identical over 10 bases. The V segment lost 6 bases and the J segment 3 bases; nucleotides outside the gene matches: 4. The CDR3 extends over 15 amino acids. The CDR3 is CASSRDRGYTGELFF. The CDR3 bases are TGTGCCAGCAGCAGGGACAGGGGTTACACCGGGGAGCTGTTTTTT.

The chain recombines TRBV24-1 with TRBJ2-1; D call uncertain. Germline CDR1 reads KGHDR; CDR2 reads SFDVKD. Trimming left V 7 bases short and J 0 bases short, with 12 bases between. The CDR3 sequence is 15 residues long. As DNA, the CDR3 is TGTGCCACCAGCCCCGCTTCGAGCTCCTACAATGAGCAGTTCTTC. This gives the protein CATSPASSSYNEQFF.

This clonotype has only a few counts. This chain uses TRBV19 with TRBJ2-2; unclear D gene. CDR3 length equals 15 residues. Germline lookup yields CDR1 LNHDA and CDR2 SQIVND (reference sequence). The ends were cut back, 6 bases at V and 0 bases at J, with 11 bases in the middle. CDR3 nucleotide sequence: TGTGCCAGTAGCCTTTATGACTCGAACACCGGGGAGCTGTTTTTT. It yields the protein CASSLYDSNTGELFF.

The chain employs TRBV9 and TRBJ2-5; tentatively, D is TRBD1 (5 bases). Trimming pared 3 bases from V and 1 base from J, leaving 19 bases between. The CDR3 loop spans 17 amino acids. CDR1 and CDR2 (germline): SGDLS, YYNGEE. Here the CDR3 reads CASSGGGPINLQETQYF. The CDR3 coding sequence is TGTGCCAGCAGCGGGGGCGGACCGATAAACCTCCAAGAGACCCAGTACTTC.

Here the CDR3 DNA reads TGTGCCAGCAGTCCACTCACAGGGGAGCGGAACATTCAGTACTTC. This encodes CASSPLTGERNIQYF. V is TRBV5-5 and J is TRBJ2-4; 7 nucleotides match TRBD1. Germline CDR1 reads SGHKS; CDR2 reads YYEKEE (reference sequence). The junction had 12 bases not matched to a gene; V was cut back by 5 bases and J by 7 bases. This CDR3 comprises 15 residues.

This clonotype was counted many times. J is TRBJ2-7 and V is TRBV7-2, with 9 bases fitting TRBD2. V lost 1 base, J lost 2 bases, and 3 bases stayed unmatched. The CDR3 extends over 15 amino acids. Germline values: CDR1 SGHTA, CDR2 FQGNSA. CDR3 loop: CASSLVSGGTYEQYF. In DNA, the CDR3 is TGTGCCAGCAGCTTAGTAAGCGGGGGGACCTACGAGCAGTACTTC.

J is TRBJ2-2 and V is TRBV12-5; tentatively, D is TRBD2 (7 bases). The CDR3 is made up of 15 amino acids. V lost 0 bases, J lost 5 bases, and 10 bases lay in between. The germline CDR1 and CDR2 sequences are LGHNT and FRNRAP. The CDR3 nucleotides read TGTGCTAGTGGTTTGGTAGGGGGGGTTACCGGGGAGCTGTTTTTT. The encoded protein is CASGLVGGVTGELFF.

The chain couples TRBV5-1 to TRBJ1-6; the match to TRBD1 covers 11 bases. After removal of 4 bases from V and 8 bases from J, the junction contained 5 bases not matched to a gene. The germline V gene has CDR1 SGHRS and CDR2 YFSETQ. The CDR3 spans 15 residues. CDR3 DNA: TGCGCCAGCAGCCTGGGACAGGGGGACGATTCACCCCTCCACTTT. This encodes CASSLGQGDDSPLHF.

Comments on this clonotype: This could be a read error, since a much larger clone is one nucleotide away. The chain has TRBV7-9 and TRBJ1-3, with D perhaps matching TRBD1 (5 bases). This CDR3 is 14 amino acids long. V dropped 4 bases and J dropped 0 bases, with 7 bases sitting between them. Germline loops: CDR1 SEHNR, CDR2 FQNEAQ (reference sequence). CDR3 DNA sequence: TGTGCCAGCAGCTCAGGGATCTCTGGAAACACCATATATTTT. Protein product: CASSSGISGNTIYF.

The chain joins TRBV7-6 to TRBJ2-1; D is undetermined. Per the germline V gene, CDR1 is SGHVS and CDR2 is FNYEAQ. The CDR3 has 13 amino acids. Trimming removed 2 bases from V and 9 bases from J, with 11 bases in between. The CDR3 protein is CASSLSVSGEQFF. CDR3 DNA: TGTGCCAGCAGCTTATCGGTTTCGGGTGAGCAGTTCTTC. Complete variable domain (other parts from reference TRBV7-6 and TRBJ2-1): GAGVSQSPRYKVTKRGQDVALRCDPISGHVSLYWYRQALGQGPEFLTYFNYEAQQDKSGLPNDRFSAERPEGSISTLTIQRTEQRDSAMYRCASSLSVSGEQFFGPGTRLTVL.

The V gene is TRBV19, the J gene TRBJ2-5; D tentatively reads TRBD1 or TRBD2 (6 bases each). Germline V gene lookup returns CDR1 LNHDA and CDR2 SQIVND (reference sequence). The CDR3 has 14 residues. V lost 9 bases and J 3 bases, leaving 17 bases between the germline ends. The CDR3: CASASGGAEETQYF. CDR3 coding DNA: TGTGCCAGCGCATCCGGGGGCGCGGAAGAGACCCAGTACTTC.

This clonotype was counted only a few times. The gene calls are TRBV15 and TRBJ2-3; maybe TRBD1 (6 bases). In germline, CDR1 is LNHNV, CDR2 YYDKDF (reference sequence). With 4 bases removed from V and 7 bases from J, the gap between germline ends came to 24 bases. This CDR3 has 17 residues. The CDR3 nucleotides are TGTGCCACCAGCACTTCGCCTGGGGGCCTCGGAGAGAATACGCAGTATTTT. It translates to CATSTSPGGLGENTQYF.

This clonotype was detected only once. The chain uses TRBV7-2 and TRBJ2-7; tentative D call: TRBD2 (5 bases). V shed 5 bases and J shed 2 bases, with 16 bases lying between them. Germline V gene lookup returns CDR1 SGHTA and CDR2 FQGNSA. The CDR3 consists of 15 residues. This chain's CDR3 is CASSPQAETAYEQYF. The CDR3 DNA is TGTGCCAGCAGCCCCCAAGCGGAAACAGCCTACGAGCAGTACTTC.

This chain joins TRBV15 and TRBJ2-7; D ambiguous. The CDR3 covers 13 residues. V lost 6 bases and J lost 1, with 10 bases in between. Per germline, CDR1 LNHNV and CDR2 YYDKDF (reference sequence). Here the CDR3 DNA reads TGTGCCACCAGACTTTCCCCTTCCTACGAGCAGTACTTC. It specifies CATRLSPSYEQYF.